This is a list of T cell receptor beta chains from one sample in a study of identical twins. TCRdb reanalysed the 5' RACE reads using MiXCR and keeps one entry per CDR3 protein. The table lists hundreds of thousands of distinct CDR3 sequences, under 9% of them singletons. This sample also belongs to another study, concerning yellow fever vaccine responses in identical twins.

The specimen sequenced was PBMCs. The receptors originated from a woman aged 18-29 years in good health. Both conserved end residues are part of each CDR3. A D gene is named only where the DNA matches it firmly. The listing skips clone size in some rows; elsewhere it reads once, few, many or a size class.

d_call: NA; j_call: TRBJ2-4; v_call: TRBV30; clone_size: NA; cdr3_aa: CAWSVTLKEGIQYF; cdr3_nt: TGTGCCTGGAGTGTAACCCTTAAGGAGGGCATTCAGTACTTC
d_call: TRBD1; j_call: TRBJ2-3; v_call: TRBV9; clone_size: few; cdr3_aa: CASTQGDPSGEQYF; cdr3_nt: TGTGCCAGCACCCAGGGGGACCCCTCAGGGGAGCAGTATTTT
d_call: NA; j_call: TRBJ2-1; v_call: TRBV5-1; clone_size: few; cdr3_aa: CATTTGNEQFF; cdr3_nt: TGCGCCACCACGACGGGCAATGAGCAGTTCTTC
d_call: TRBD2; j_call: TRBJ2-5; v_call: TRBV7-6; clone_size: few; cdr3_aa: CASSTSGGEVRTQYF; cdr3_nt: TGTGCCAGCAGCACAAGCGGGGGAGAAGTGAGGACCCAGTACTTC
d_call: TRBD1; j_call: TRBJ2-3; v_call: TRBV5-1; clone_size: few; cdr3_aa: CASKRGQGAADTQYF; cdr3_nt: TGCGCCAGCAAGCGAGGACAGGGGGCGGCAGATACGCAGTATTTT
d_call: NA; j_call: TRBJ1-1; v_call: TRBV7-8; clone_size: NA; cdr3_aa: CASSSPGGSGNTEAFF; cdr3_nt: TGTGCCAGCAGCTCCCCTGGGGGGTCGGGGAACACTGAAGCTTTCTTT
d_call: TRBD2; j_call: TRBJ2-5; v_call: TRBV20-1; clone_size: NA; cdr3_aa: CSARDLLAGASETQYF; cdr3_nt: TGCAGTGCTAGAGATTTGCTAGCGGGTGCTTCTGAGACCCAGTACTTC
d_call: NA; j_call: TRBJ2-7; v_call: TRBV7-9; clone_size: NA; cdr3_aa: CASSSPPAPLSYEQYF; cdr3_nt: TGTGCCAGCAGCTCCCCCCCAGCACCCCTCTCCTACGAGCAGTACTTC
d_call: NA; j_call: TRBJ2-3; v_call: TRBV7-2; clone_size: many; cdr3_aa: CASSQGPPDTQYF; cdr3_nt: TGTGCCAGCAGCCAGGGACCCCCCGATACGCAGTATTTT
d_call: NA; j_call: TRBJ1-2; v_call: TRBV24-1; clone_size: many; cdr3_aa: CATSDFRVDYGYTF; cdr3_nt: TGTGCCACCAGTGATTTCCGGGTGGACTATGGCTACACCTTC
d_call: NA; j_call: TRBJ2-7; v_call: TRBV19; clone_size: few; cdr3_aa: CATSGGISYEQYF; cdr3_nt: TGTGCCACCAGCGGAGGGATTTCCTACGAGCAGTACTTC
d_call: NA; j_call: TRBJ2-7; v_call: TRBV12-3/TRBV12-4; clone_size: many; cdr3_aa: CASSWGRVGYEQYF; cdr3_nt: TGTGCCAGCAGCTGGGGGCGGGTAGGCTACGAGCAGTACTTC
d_call: TRBD2; j_call: TRBJ2-2; v_call: TRBV27; clone_size: NA; cdr3_aa: CASSPMTSGNTGELFF; cdr3_nt: TGTGCCAGCAGTCCGATGACTAGCGGAAACACCGGGGAGCTGTTTTTT
d_call: TRBD1; j_call: TRBJ2-7; v_call: TRBV29-1; clone_size: NA; cdr3_aa: CSVTDRGPYEQYF; cdr3_nt: TGCAGCGTAACCGACAGGGGTCCCTACGAGCAGTACTTC
d_call: NA; j_call: TRBJ2-7; v_call: TRBV29-1; clone_size: few; cdr3_aa: CSVEFSLIGQAYEQYF; cdr3_nt: TGCAGCGTTGAATTTTCATTAATAGGACAAGCCTACGAGCAGTACTTC
d_call: TRBD2; j_call: TRBJ2-1; v_call: TRBV6-1; clone_size: once; cdr3_aa: CASSPGGPGEQFF; cdr3_nt: TGTGCCAGCAGCCCGGGGGGGCCTGGTGAGCAGTTCTTC
d_call: NA; j_call: TRBJ1-1; v_call: TRBV27; clone_size: many; cdr3_aa: CASSPGRTNTEAFF; cdr3_nt: TGTGCCAGCAGCCCAGGGAGGACGAACACTGAAGCTTTCTTT
d_call: NA; j_call: TRBJ2-7; v_call: TRBV6-5; clone_size: few; cdr3_aa: CASSYTTGSFSYEQYF; cdr3_nt: TGTGCCAGCAGTTACACGACAGGCAGCTTCTCCTACGAGCAGTACTTC
d_call: NA; j_call: TRBJ2-5; v_call: TRBV11-2; clone_size: NA; cdr3_aa: CASSLDPDAETQYF; cdr3_nt: TGTGCCAGCAGCCTTGACCCCGATGCGGAGACCCAGTACTTC
d_call: TRBD2; j_call: TRBJ2-7; v_call: TRBV4-1; clone_size: few; cdr3_aa: CASSQASPSGVYEQYF; cdr3_nt: TGCGCCAGCAGCCAGGCTTCCCCTAGCGGGGTCTACGAGCAGTACTTC
d_call: NA; j_call: TRBJ2-7; v_call: TRBV27; clone_size: many; cdr3_aa: CASSLHQGSYEQYF; cdr3_nt: TGTGCCAGCAGTTTACACCAGGGAAGCTACGAGCAGTACTTC
d_call: TRBD2; j_call: TRBJ2-1; v_call: TRBV6-1; clone_size: few; cdr3_aa: CASRGRLAGAVEDYNEQFF; cdr3_nt: TGTGCCAGCAGGGGCCGACTAGCGGGGGCCGTCGAAGACTACAATGAGCAGTTCTTC
d_call: NA; j_call: TRBJ2-1; v_call: TRBV20-1; clone_size: NA; cdr3_aa: CSARVGVAVSYNEQFF; cdr3_nt: TGCAGTGCTAGAGTCGGCGTAGCGGTATCCTACAATGAGCAGTTCTTC
d_call: TRBD1; j_call: TRBJ2-7; v_call: TRBV27; clone_size: few; cdr3_aa: CASRMTGGSEQYF; cdr3_nt: TGTGCCAGCAGGATGACAGGGGGTAGCGAGCAGTACTTC
d_call: TRBD1; j_call: TRBJ2-7; v_call: TRBV28; clone_size: few; cdr3_aa: CAMGTASYEQYF; cdr3_nt: TGTGCCATGGGGACAGCCTCCTACGAGCAGTACTTC
d_call: TRBD1; j_call: TRBJ2-5; v_call: TRBV25-1; clone_size: NA; cdr3_aa: CASSAPDDRDRGRETQYF; cdr3_nt: TGTGCCAGCAGTGCACCAGATGACCGGGACAGGGGGCGAGAGACCCAGTACTTC
d_call: TRBD2; j_call: TRBJ2-3; v_call: TRBV7-3; clone_size: NA; cdr3_aa: CASSPTRLADTQYF; cdr3_nt: TGTGCCAGCAGCCCCACGCGACTAGCGGATACGCAGTATTTT
d_call: NA; j_call: TRBJ1-3; v_call: TRBV7-6; clone_size: once; cdr3_aa: CASSLAKGGTNTIYF; cdr3_nt: TGTGCCAGCAGCTTAGCGAAGGGTGGCACTAACACCATATATTTT
d_call: TRBD2; j_call: TRBJ2-7; v_call: TRBV3-1; clone_size: NA; cdr3_aa: CASSKDLWTSVLREQYF; cdr3_nt: TGTGCCAGCTCCAAGGATTTGTGGACTAGCGTCTTACGGGAGCAGTACTTC
d_call: NA; j_call: TRBJ1-4; v_call: TRBV20-1; clone_size: few; cdr3_aa: CSARGQGMEKLFF; cdr3_nt: TGCAGTGCTAGGGGGCAGGGTATGGAAAAACTGTTTTTT
d_call: NA; j_call: TRBJ2-5; v_call: TRBV12-3/TRBV12-4; clone_size: few; cdr3_aa: CASSFYRDSPQETQYF; cdr3_nt: TGTGCCAGCAGTTTTTACCGGGACTCACCTCAAGAGACCCAGTACTTC
d_call: TRBD2; j_call: TRBJ2-3; v_call: TRBV7-2; clone_size: few; cdr3_aa: CASRGTGTSGGGYTQYF; cdr3_nt: TGTGCCAGCAGGGGGACTGGGACTAGCGGGGGGGGCTATACGCAGTATTTT
d_call: NA; j_call: TRBJ2-5; v_call: TRBV4-2; clone_size: NA; cdr3_aa: CASSQDPGVGETQYF; cdr3_nt: TGTGCCAGCAGCCAAGATCCAGGAGTAGGGGAGACCCAGTACTTC
d_call: TRBD2; j_call: TRBJ2-7; v_call: TRBV28; clone_size: many; cdr3_aa: CAGGGNKNEQYF; cdr3_nt: TGTGCCGGCGGGGGGAATAAAAACGAGCAGTACTTC
d_call: NA; j_call: TRBJ2-5; v_call: TRBV29-1; clone_size: few; cdr3_aa: CSATGGQETQYF; cdr3_nt: TGCAGCGCAACCGGGGGCCAAGAGACCCAGTACTTC
d_call: NA; j_call: TRBJ2-5; v_call: TRBV7-9; clone_size: many; cdr3_aa: CASSLVGLVETQYF; cdr3_nt: TGTGCCAGCAGCTTAGTGGGGCTTGTCGAGACCCAGTACTTC
d_call: TRBD2; j_call: TRBJ2-3; v_call: TRBV4-2; clone_size: few; cdr3_aa: CASSHDVAGAGTDTQYF; cdr3_nt: TGTGCCAGCAGCCACGATGTCGCGGGAGCAGGCACAGATACGCAGTATTTT
d_call: NA; j_call: TRBJ2-5; v_call: TRBV5-1; clone_size: many; cdr3_aa: CASSLNSGQETQYF; cdr3_nt: TGCGCCAGCAGCTTGAATAGCGGCCAAGAGACCCAGTACTTC
d_call: NA; j_call: TRBJ1-4; v_call: TRBV6-5; clone_size: NA; cdr3_aa: CASSYSSRRTATNEKLFF; cdr3_nt: TGTGCCAGCAGTTACTCGAGTAGGAGAACTGCAACTAATGAAAAACTGTTTTTT
d_call: NA; j_call: TRBJ2-5; v_call: TRBV20-1; clone_size: NA; cdr3_aa: CSAGRRDPPLWETQYF; cdr3_nt: TGCAGTGCTGGACGCCGCGACCCCCCTTTGTGGGAGACCCAGTACTTC
d_call: NA; j_call: TRBJ1-2; v_call: TRBV4-2; clone_size: many; cdr3_aa: CASSQEGGYGYTF; cdr3_nt: TGTGCCAGCAGCCAAGAGGGAGGTTATGGCTACACCTTC
d_call: NA; j_call: TRBJ2-1; v_call: TRBV29-1; clone_size: NA; cdr3_aa: CSVAAGWLEQFF; cdr3_nt: TGCAGCGTTGCGGCGGGCTGGTTAGAGCAGTTCTTC
d_call: NA; j_call: TRBJ2-3; v_call: TRBV20-1; clone_size: many; cdr3_aa: CSARQSTQYF; cdr3_nt: TGCAGTGCTCGACAGAGTACGCAGTATTTT
d_call: TRBD2; j_call: TRBJ2-1; v_call: TRBV25-1; clone_size: NA; cdr3_aa: CASSDPGLVGGDEQFF; cdr3_nt: TGTGCCAGCAGTGATCCCGGACTCGTTGGGGGGGATGAGCAGTTCTTC
d_call: TRBD1; j_call: TRBJ2-5; v_call: TRBV12-3/TRBV12-4; clone_size: many; cdr3_aa: CASTEGTGKTQYF; cdr3_nt: TGTGCCAGCACCGAGGGGACAGGGAAGACCCAGTACTTC
d_call: NA; j_call: TRBJ2-7; v_call: TRBV18; clone_size: few; cdr3_aa: CASSPDNISDEQYF; cdr3_nt: TGTGCCAGCTCACCCGATAATATATCCGACGAGCAGTACTTC
d_call: TRBD2; j_call: TRBJ2-5; v_call: TRBV4-3; clone_size: few; cdr3_aa: CASSQDGGRAGETQYF; cdr3_nt: TGCGCCAGCAGCCAAGATGGGGGGAGGGCAGGAGAGACCCAGTACTTC
d_call: NA; j_call: TRBJ2-5; v_call: TRBV29-1; clone_size: NA; cdr3_aa: CSASGDTDETQYF; cdr3_nt: TGCAGCGCTTCTGGGGACACCGATGAGACCCAGTACTTC
d_call: TRBD1; j_call: TRBJ2-4; v_call: TRBV25-1; clone_size: many; cdr3_aa: CASSDLTGGASKNIQYF; cdr3_nt: TGTGCCAGCAGTGACCTAACAGGGGGCGCTTCCAAAAACATTCAGTACTTC
d_call: NA; j_call: TRBJ2-1; v_call: TRBV6-2/TRBV6-3; clone_size: many; cdr3_aa: CASSSPAGPTQFF; cdr3_nt: TGTGCCAGCAGTTCTCCTGCGGGTCCGACTCAGTTCTTC
d_call: TRBD2; j_call: TRBJ2-5; v_call: TRBV15; clone_size: few; cdr3_aa: CATGLAGGHQETQYF; cdr3_nt: TGTGCCACCGGACTAGCGGGGGGGCACCAAGAGACCCAGTACTTC
d_call: NA; j_call: TRBJ2-1; v_call: TRBV20-1; clone_size: few; cdr3_aa: CSARGNRIGDVNEQFF; cdr3_nt: TGCAGTGCTAGGGGAAACAGGATTGGCGATGTGAATGAGCAGTTCTTC
d_call: TRBD2; j_call: TRBJ2-1; v_call: TRBV20-1; clone_size: NA; cdr3_aa: CSARLAGGPPSSYNEQFF; cdr3_nt: TGCAGTGCCAGACTAGCGGGAGGGCCCCCAAGCTCCTACAATGAGCAGTTCTTC
d_call: NA; j_call: TRBJ2-5; v_call: TRBV9; clone_size: few; cdr3_aa: CASSVVGTRQAQETQYF; cdr3_nt: TGTGCCAGCAGCGTAGTGGGGACCAGACAGGCCCAAGAGACCCAGTACTTC